This T cell receptor (beta chain) emerged from a study of T cells in placental villitis. With respect to the entire study: Two control placentae came from preterm deliveries but showed no significant pathology on examination. The study compared placental TCR-beta repertoires across villitis of unknown etiology, gestational-age-matched unaffected controls, and infectious villitis to test an allograft-versus-infection hypothesis. Broader findings and caveats from the paper: Clonality was higher in villitis of unknown etiology placentae than in controls (median about 0.059 versus 0.0061, p=0.0025), which points to clonal expansion. Sequencing bulk tissue made it impossible to distinguish helper, regulatory or cytotoxic T cells or to tell maternal from fetal T cells, and the approach excluded gamma-delta receptors. CMV-specific clone frequencies were higher in infectious CMV cases than in villitis of unknown etiology (approximately 0.01 vs 0.00098), and the villitis of unknown etiology frequencies did not differ from those of controls. Because the paraffin blocks included small amounts of decidua, some of the captured T cells, particularly in controls, may have been decidual rather than villous infiltrates.

The CDR3 spans 13 residues, from the cysteine through the phenylalanine. Only the CDR3 part of the read is kept: 39 bases, read in frame from the first base. V drops 0 bases and J drops 4 bases, leaving 5 bases in between. The CDR1 and CDR2 encoded by the germline V gene are KGHDR and SFDVKD. Ten control placentae without villitis were matched to the villitis of unknown etiology cases on the basis of gestational age at delivery. After delivery, placentae were collected and subjected to gross and histological evaluation prior to the selection of archival tissue. Five 10-micron scrolls were cut from each FFPE block, and DNA was then isolated using the AllPrep DNA/RNA FFPE Tissue kit. DNA concentration and purity were evaluated by NanoDrop, whereas RNA quality was assessed on a Bioanalyzer. As regards this clone: The target of this receptor is not known. Base quality data are lacking; no much larger clone is found one base away.

TCR-beta CDR3 regions were amplified from genomic DNA with the immunoSEQ v4 bias-controlled multiplex PCR assay, run blinded to group allocation. To estimate the quantities of nucleated cells and T cells in each sample, reference gene primers were included together with the TCR-beta primers. Sequencing of the libraries was performed on an Illumina MiSeq with a 100-cycle paired-end protocol. The original pipeline was this. Diversity and richness were calculated in immunoSEQ Analyzer software, with richness determined by iChao1 and clonality derived from Pielou evenness and Shannon diversity (0-1, with higher values meaning less diverse). CDR3 amino acid sequences together with their V/J genes were searched in VDJdb for CMV, EBV and influenza A specificities using confidence 3 and substitution 2. The Morisita-Horn index was used to measure TCR-beta amino acid clonotype overlap among the villitis of unknown etiology, infectious villitis and control repertoires. In its TCRdb copy, this immuneACCESS table keeps in-frame sequences only and misses some clones. Where compared with another copy, unresolved V genes explain less than half of these, and the others have no known cause. V and J calls and clone size follow that table, whereas D and trimming were derived from the DNA. The sample data list about 200 clones, and more than 90% of these were observed just once. The ten largest clones capture around 9% of the sample.

The sequenced sample consisted of placental tissue containing maternal and fetal cells. This sequence was found in a human donor in good health; the placental T cells may come from both mother and fetus. The sequence joins TRBV24-1 to TRBJ1-2; the D gene is not confidently resolved. The CDR3 is CATSDLDSYGYTF. The DNA is TGTGCCACCAGTGATTTGGACTCCTATGGCTACACCTTC.